This T cell receptor (beta chain) comes out of a study of OX40 agonist ivuxolimab in advanced cancers. Study-level information: Ivuxolimab was delivered to patients intravenously every 2 weeks at doses spanning 0.01 to 10 mg/kg. Notes on the study in general: Relative to CD4+, CD8+ T cells held more expanded clones on average. The study observed clonal expansion of CD4+ and CD8+ blood T cells by week 6 at 0.1 to 3.0 mg/kg.

The junction had 1 base not matched to a gene; V was cut back by 0 bases and J by 4 bases. The CDR3 has 15 amino acids. CDR1 and CDR2 (germline): MDHEN, SYDVKM. Sequenced by immunoSEQ multiplex PCR; TCRdb stores in-frame clones only, minus some. The table records some 68,000 clones, 87% of them present only once. Turning to this clone: What it recognizes is unknown.

The rearrangement joins TRBV28 to TRBJ2-1; 9 bases match TRBD2. Sample: CD4+ or CD8+ T cells sorted from blood, taken in a trial of the OX40 agonist ivuxolimab. The receptor's source is an adult with an advanced solid tumor such as melanoma, head and neck, liver or kidney cancer. The CDR3 is CASSLWTSGYNEQFF. CDR3 DNA sequence: TGTGCCAGCAGTTTATGGACTAGCGGTTACAATGAGCAGTTCTTC.